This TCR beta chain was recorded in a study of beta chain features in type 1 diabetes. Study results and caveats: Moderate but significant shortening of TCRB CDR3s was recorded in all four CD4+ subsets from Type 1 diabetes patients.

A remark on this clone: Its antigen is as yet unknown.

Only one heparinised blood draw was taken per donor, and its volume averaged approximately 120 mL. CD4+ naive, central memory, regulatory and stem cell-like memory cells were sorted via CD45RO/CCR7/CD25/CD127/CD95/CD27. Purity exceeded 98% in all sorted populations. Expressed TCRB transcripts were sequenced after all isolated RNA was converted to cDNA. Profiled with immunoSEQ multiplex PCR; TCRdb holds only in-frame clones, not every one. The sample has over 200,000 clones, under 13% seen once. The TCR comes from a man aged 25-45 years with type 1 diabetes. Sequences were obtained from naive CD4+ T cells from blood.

CDR3 sequence: CASSLGLSNEQFF. CDR3 nucleotides: TGTGCCAGCAGCCTGGGACTCTCCAATGAGCAGTTCTTC. The V gene is TRBV7-2, the J gene TRBJ2-1; D perhaps matches TRBD2 (6 bases). The V and J ends lost 5 bases and 6 bases respectively, with 11 bases between them. Germline V gene sequence: CDR1 SGHTA, CDR2 FQGNSA. The CDR3 is made up of 13 amino acids.